This TCR beta chain comes out of a study of blood T cell repertoires in COVID-19. Study-level background: Acute-phase and convalescent COVID-19 samples originated in the United States, Italy and Spain. T cells, B-cell-depleted T cells, or PBMCs provided the cDNA or gDNA that served as material.

Clinical history as reported by participants underpinned cohort assignment. V shed 3 bases, J shed 4 bases, and the junction held 9 bases outside the gene matches. Germline lookup yields CDR1 LGHDT and CDR2 YNNKEL (reference sequence). There are 15 residues in the CDR3. Source study methods: Counts of nucleated cells, estimated from reference gene primer amplification, were obtained. Sequencing used immunoSEQ multiplex PCR; TCRdb keeps in-frame clones, though not all of them. V and J calls and clone size come straight from that table; D and trimming were deduced from the DNA. Among approximately 200,000 clones listed, 75% to 90% were seen once.

Sequenced: PBMCs or T cells enriched from blood (not recorded which). This receptor was taken from a man in his forties who had recovered from COVID-19. The rearrangement joins TRBV3-1 (or the pseudogene TRBV3-2) to TRBJ2-7; 7 nucleotides align to TRBD2. The CDR3 is CASSQGGSGTYEQYF. For the CDR3, the DNA is TGTGCCAGCAGCCAGGGCGGGAGTGGGACTTACGAGCAGTACTTC.